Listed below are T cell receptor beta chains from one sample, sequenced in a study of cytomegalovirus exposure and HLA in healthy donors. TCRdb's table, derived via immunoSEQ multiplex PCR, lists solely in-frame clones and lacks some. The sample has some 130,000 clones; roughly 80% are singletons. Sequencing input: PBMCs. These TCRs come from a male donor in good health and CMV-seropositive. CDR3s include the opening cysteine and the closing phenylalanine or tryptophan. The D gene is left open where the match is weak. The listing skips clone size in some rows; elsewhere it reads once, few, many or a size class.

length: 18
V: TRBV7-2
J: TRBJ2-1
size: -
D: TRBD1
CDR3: CASSLISGTGSSYNEQFF
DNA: TGTGCCAGCAGCTTAATTTCCGGGACAGGCAGCTCCTACAATGAGCAGTTCTTC

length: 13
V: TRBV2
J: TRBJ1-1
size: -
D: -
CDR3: CASSVQVGSEAFF
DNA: TGTGCCAGCAGTGTTCAGGTTGGCTCTGAAGCTTTCTTT

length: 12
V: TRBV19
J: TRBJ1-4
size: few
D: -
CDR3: CASSIINEKLFF
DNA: TGTGCCAGTAGTATCATTAATGAAAAACTGTTTTTT

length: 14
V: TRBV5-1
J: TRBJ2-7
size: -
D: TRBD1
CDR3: CASSFQTGGNEQYF
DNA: TGCGCCAGCAGCTTTCAGACAGGGGGCAACGAGCAGTACTTC

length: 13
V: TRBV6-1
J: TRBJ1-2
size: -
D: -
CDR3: CASSEGGGYGYTF
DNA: TGTGCCAGCAGTGAAGGTGGGGGGTATGGCTACACCTTC

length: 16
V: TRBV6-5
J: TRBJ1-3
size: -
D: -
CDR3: CASSSGGAYSGNTIYF
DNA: TGTGCCAGCAGTTCCGGAGGGGCTTACTCTGGAAACACCATATATTTT

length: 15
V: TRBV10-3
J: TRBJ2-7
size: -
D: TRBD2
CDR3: CAIRGGGGPGDEQYF
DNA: TGTGCCATCAGGGGTGGGGGAGGGCCCGGGGACGAGCAGTACTTC

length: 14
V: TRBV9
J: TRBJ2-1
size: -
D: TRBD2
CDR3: CASSVEVAGNEQFF
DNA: TGTGCCAGCAGCGTAGAGGTAGCGGGGAATGAGCAGTTCTTC

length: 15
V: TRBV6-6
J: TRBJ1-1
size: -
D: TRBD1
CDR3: CASSGGGQGNTEAFF
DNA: TGTGCCAGCAGTGGGGGAGGACAGGGTAACACTGAAGCTTTCTTT

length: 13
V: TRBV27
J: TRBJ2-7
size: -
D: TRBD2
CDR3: CATSGGGTYEQYF
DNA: TGTGCCACCTCCGGGGGGGGGACCTACGAGCAGTACTTC

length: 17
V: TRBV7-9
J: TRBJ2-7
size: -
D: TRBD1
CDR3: CASSFGGNGQGAYEQYF
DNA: TGTGCCAGCAGCTTCGGGGGAAACGGACAGGGGGCCTACGAGCAGTACTTC

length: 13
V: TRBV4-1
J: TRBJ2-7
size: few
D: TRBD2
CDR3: CASSGGEVYEQYF
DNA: TGCGCCAGCAGCGGGGGGGAGGTCTACGAGCAGTACTTC

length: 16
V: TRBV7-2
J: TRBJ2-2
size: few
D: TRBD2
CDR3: CASSMWTSLYTGELFF
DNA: TGTGCCAGCAGCATGTGGACTAGCCTATACACCGGGGAGCTGTTTTTT

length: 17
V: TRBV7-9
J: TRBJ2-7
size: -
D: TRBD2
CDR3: CSSSLGTGTSGNYEQYF
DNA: TGTTCCAGCAGCTTAGGAACCGGGACTAGCGGGAACTACGAGCAGTACTTC

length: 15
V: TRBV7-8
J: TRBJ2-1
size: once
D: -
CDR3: CASSLLTTPYNEQFF
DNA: TGTGCCAGCAGCTTATTGACGACACCCTACAATGAGCAGTTCTTC

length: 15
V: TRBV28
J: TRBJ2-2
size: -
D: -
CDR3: CASNTGFGNTGELFF
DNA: TGTGCCAGCAATACAGGGTTCGGCAACACCGGGGAGCTGTTTTTT

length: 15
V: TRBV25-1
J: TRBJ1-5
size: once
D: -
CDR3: CVSSGLTEFNQPQHF
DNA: TGTGTCAGCAGTGGGTTGACAGAATTCAATCAGCCCCAGCATTTT

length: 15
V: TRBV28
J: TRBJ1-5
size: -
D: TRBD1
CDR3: CASSRYRGSNQPQHF
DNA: TGTGCCAGCAGTCGTTACAGGGGGAGCAATCAGCCCCAGCATTTT

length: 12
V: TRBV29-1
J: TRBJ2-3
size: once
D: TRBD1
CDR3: CSVGDRADTQYF
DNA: TGCAGCGTGGGGGACAGGGCAGATACGCAGTATTTT

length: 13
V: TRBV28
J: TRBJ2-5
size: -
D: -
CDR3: CASTRGSQETQYF
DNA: TGTGCCAGCACCAGAGGCTCCCAAGAGACCCAGTACTTC